A single T cell receptor (beta chain) is shown here with its context. The source of the sample is a study of blood T cell repertoires in COVID-19. For the study at large: From the United States, Italy and Spain came samples of acute and convalescent COVID-19. Nucleic acid was either cDNA or gDNA, and it came from T cells, B-cell-depleted T cells, or PBMCs.

As processed by the authors: Cell counts per sample came from amplifying reference gene primers. Some clones are missing from TCRdb's copy, which holds only in-frame ones; the method was immunoSEQ multiplex PCR. V, J and clone size reflect that table, while D and trimming were determined from the DNA. The profile covers approximately 190,000 clones, with approximately 85% appearing a single time and approximately 5% taken by the ten largest. Germline assignment: CDR1 LGHNA and CDR2 YNFKEQ. V was cut by 1 base and J by 2 bases, with 12 bases left in between. The CDR3 consists of 15 residues. Sequences were obtained from peripheral blood. V is TRBV4-2 and J is TRBJ2-7; a weak D match, TRBD2 (6 bases). The sequence was collected from a woman in her 70s with active or convalescent COVID-19. The CDR3 nucleotides read TGTGCCAGCAGCCAAGGGGAGGCAACCCCCTACGAGCAGTACTTC. Translating it yields CASSQGEATPYEQYF.